These 26 T cell receptor beta chains came from one sample sequenced in a study of blood T cell repertoires in COVID-19. Only in-frame clones appear in the TCRdb table, and some are missing; sequencing was by immunoSEQ multiplex PCR. The sample consists of around 140,000 clones, approximately 78% of them appearing once. The sample comprised peripheral blood. Source of these receptors: a human donor with acute or convalescent COVID-19. The donor label of this sample is uncertain.

The chain couples TRBV30 to TRBJ1-2; no reliable D call. Germline loops: CDR1 GTSNPN, CDR2 SVGIG (reference sequence). CDR3 length: 12 residues. The ends were cut back, 5 bases at V and 7 bases at J, with 14 bases in the middle. The CDR3 protein is CAWQREGSGYTF. Written as DNA, the CDR3 is TGTGCCTGGCAGAGGGAAGGATCTGGCTACACCTTC. The whole variable domain, remainder taken from reference TRBV30 and TRBJ1-2, is SQTIHQWPATLVQPVGSPLSLECTVEGTSNPNLYWYRQAAGRGLQLLFYSVGIGQISSEVPQNLSASRPQDRQFILSSKKLLLSDSGFYLCAWQREGSGYTFGSGTRLTVV.

V usage is TRBV19 and J usage is TRBJ2-1; 15 positions agree with TRBD2. Losses at the gene ends were 5 bases for V and 0 bases for J; bases not matched to a gene: 11. CDR3 length: 20 amino acids. Per germline, CDR1 LNHDA and CDR2 SQIVND (reference sequence). CDR3 residues: CASSLAGLAGGTNSYNEQFF. CDR3 bases: TGTGCCAGTAGTCTAGCGGGACTAGCGGGGGGTACGAACTCCTACAATGAGCAGTTCTTC.

The chain combines TRBV28 with TRBJ1-1, with TRBD1 matching over 10 bases. The V and J ends lost 1 base and 0 bases, in that order; junction bases with no gene match: 5. The CDR3 extends over 17 amino acids. The germline gives CDR1 MDHEN, CDR2 SYDVKM. The CDR3 DNA sequence: TGTGCCAGCAGTTTATTCGGCGGGACAGGGGTGAACACTGAAGCTTTCTTT. Protein product: CASSLFGGTGVNTEAFF.

The genes are TRBV19 and TRBJ2-6; 8 bases line up with TRBD1. The CDR3 consists of 18 residues. V was pared by 5 bases and J by 0 bases, with 9 bases of the junction left unmatched. Germline-derived CDR1 and CDR2 are LNHDA and SQIVND (reference sequence). The CDR3 protein is CASSLNRGTASGANVLTF. In DNA, the CDR3 is TGTGCCAGTAGTCTTAACAGGGGGACCGCCTCTGGGGCCAACGTCCTGACTTTC.

This chain joins TRBV3-1 (or the pseudogene TRBV3-2) and TRBJ1-6; D unresolved. Germline CDR1 is LGHDT and CDR2 is YNNKEL (reference sequence). The CDR3 loop spans 14 amino acids. The ends were cut back, 2 bases at V and 8 bases at J, with 10 bases in the middle. CDR3 region: CASSQRDIDSPLHF. CDR3 bases: TGTGCCAGCAGCCAACGAGACATCGATTCACCCCTCCACTTT.

This chain connects TRBV29-1 to TRBJ2-3; 8 positions agree with TRBD2. The germline V gene has CDR1 SQVTM and CDR2 ANQGSEA. J gave up 4 bases and V 6 bases, and 15 bases lay outside the gene matches. There are 16 residues in the CDR3. The CDR3: CSVDRGRGGPADTQYF. CDR3 bases: TGCAGCGTAGACCGGGGTCGGGGGGGCCCAGCAGATACGCAGTATTTT.

This rearrangement joins TRBV4-1 to TRBJ1-2; D uncertain. The V end was cut by 0 bases, the J end by 2 bases, with 4 bases between. This CDR3 comprises 13 residues. The V gene's germline CDR1 is MGHRA and CDR2 YSYEKL. In DNA, the CDR3 is TGCGCCAGCAGCCAAGACCGGAACTATGGCTACACCTTC. Protein product: CASSQDRNYGYTF.

This clone occurred a few times. The V and J genes are TRBV7-3 and TRBJ2-3; D unclear. CDR1 and CDR2 (germline): SGHTA, FQGTGA. Trimming left V 5 bases short and J 0 bases short, with 6 bases between. This CDR3 is built from 13 residues. CDR3 nucleotides: TGTGCCAGCAGCGGCAAGAGCACAGATACGCAGTATTTT. Translated, it gives CASSGKSTDTQYF.

V usage is TRBV9 and J usage is TRBJ1-1; TRBD1 might be the D (6 bases). Germline V lookup: CDR1 SGDLS, CDR2 YYNGEE. The CDR3 covers 13 residues. V lost 4 bases to trimming and J lost 5 bases, with 12 bases between them. The CDR3, as DNA: TGTGCCAGCAGCCAGGGGACGGGGACTGAAGCTTTCTTT. Translated: CASSQGTGTEAFF.

The V call is TRBV7-8, the J call TRBJ1-2; D remains unclear. This CDR3 contains 13 residues. V shed 3 bases and J shed 7 bases, with 12 bases lying between them. Germline values: CDR1 SGHVS, CDR2 FQNEAQ. This CDR3 reads CASSFTEELGYTF. As DNA, the CDR3 is TGTGCCAGCAGCTTTACCGAGGAGCTTGGCTACACCTTC.

The rearrangement joins TRBV6-6 to TRBJ2-5; D may be TRBD1 (6 bases). The ends were cut back, 5 bases at V and 3 bases at J, with 10 bases in the middle. CDR1 and CDR2 (germline): MNHNY, SVGAGI (reference sequence). The length of the CDR3 is 13 residues. CDR3 in amino acids: CASSRQAEETQYF. The CDR3 DNA is TGTGCCAGCAGTCGACAGGCAGAAGAGACCCAGTACTTC.

The chain uses TRBV19 and TRBJ1-5; TRBD1 aligns across 7 bases. Germline trimming cut 5 bases from V and 1 base from J; bases unmatched to any gene: 5. Germline V gene lookup returns CDR1 LNHDA and CDR2 SQIVND (reference sequence). The CDR3 sequence is 15 residues long. This chain's CDR3 is CASSVEGASNQPQHF. The CDR3 DNA reads TGTGCCAGTAGTGTGGAGGGGGCAAGCAATCAGCCCCAGCATTTT. The variable domain in full, with the rest retrieved from reference TRBV19 and TRBJ1-5, is DGGITQSPKYLFRKEGQNVTLSCEQNLNHDAMYWYRQDPGQGLRLIYYSQIVNDFQKGDIAEGYSVSREKKESFPLTVTSAQKNPTAFYLCASSVEGASNQPQHFGDGTRLSIL.

The DNA of the CDR3 is TGCGCCAGCAGCCAAGCCGGACAGGGGAAAGGTGGCTACACCTTC. It yields the protein CASSQAGQGKGGYTF. The chain uses TRBV4-1 and TRBJ1-2, with 9 bases that match TRBD1. The germline V gene has CDR1 MGHRA and CDR2 YSYEKL. V was clipped by 1 base and J by 7 bases; unmatched bases: 7. The CDR3 extends over 15 amino acids.

The gene calls are TRBV4-2 and TRBJ2-7, with 8 bases matching TRBD1. The germline V gene encodes CDR1 LGHNA and CDR2 YNFKEQ. This CDR3 contains 15 residues. V dropped 3 bases and J dropped 6; count of bases not matched to a gene: 10. The CDR3 protein is CASSQGTGLAREQYF. The CDR3 region has the DNA TGTGCCAGCAGCCAGGGGACAGGATTGGCACGCGAGCAGTACTTC.

The J gene is TRBJ1-5, the V gene TRBV15, with D perhaps matching TRBD1 (5 bases). The V end was cut by 1 base, the J end by 0 bases, with 19 bases between. The CDR3 runs 19 residues. From germline, CDR1 is LNHNV and CDR2 YYDKDF (reference sequence). The CDR3: CATSRVQGPNIYSNQPQHF. The CDR3 nucleotides read TGTGCCACCAGCAGAGTGCAGGGCCCAAACATTTATAGCAATCAGCCCCAGCATTTT.

V usage is TRBV5-8 and J usage is TRBJ2-1; D not certain. The CDR3 spans 15 residues. Germline V gene lookup returns CDR1 SGHTS and CDR2 YDEGEE. V lost 4 bases, J lost 0 bases, and 11 bases lay in between. In nucleotides, the CDR3 is TGTGCCAGCAGCACCCGAGGTACCTCCTACAATGAGCAGTTCTTC. Its protein product is CASSTRGTSYNEQFF.

The V call is TRBV5-1, the J call TRBJ2-7; 7 bases match TRBD1. Germline V lookup: CDR1 SGHRS, CDR2 YFSETQ. CDR3 size: 13 residues. The ends lost 0 bases at V and 3 bases at J; junction bases unmatched: 0. The CDR3 nucleotides are TGCGCCAGCAGCTTGGGGACAGGCTACGAGCAGTACTTC. Protein sequence: CASSLGTGYEQYF.

The chain has TRBV7-2 and TRBJ1-6; no firm D call. V lost 1 base and J 9 bases, leaving 13 bases between the germline ends. The germline V gene encodes CDR1 SGHTA and CDR2 FQGNSA. The CDR3 runs to 15 residues. CDR3 region: CASSLVVLAGSPLHF. Here the CDR3 DNA reads TGTGCCAGCAGCTTAGTTGTCCTTGCGGGTTCACCCCTCCACTTT.

This clone was picked up a small number of times. This sequence joins TRBV6-5 and TRBJ2-1; 11 nucleotides line up with TRBD1. In germline, CDR1 is MNHEY, CDR2 SVGAGI. There are 14 residues in the CDR3. With V trimmed by 7 bases and J by 6 bases, 5 bases remained unmatched. The CDR3 loop reads CASTDGTGGNEQFF. DNA of the CDR3: TGTGCCAGCACCGACGGGACAGGGGGCAATGAGCAGTTCTTC.

The chain combines TRBV11-2 with TRBJ2-5, with D tentatively TRBD1 (6 bases). The ends were cut back, 1 base at V and 8 bases at J, with 17 bases in the middle. Germline-derived CDR1 and CDR2 are SGHAT and FQNNGV. CDR3 length: 15 amino acids. CDR3 sequence: CASSLGTEGAFTQYF. In nucleotides, the CDR3 is TGTGCCAGCAGCTTAGGGACAGAGGGCGCTTTCACCCAGTACTTC. Full variable domain (remainder filled in from reference TRBV11-2 and TRBJ2-5): EAGVAQSPRYKIIEKRQSVAFWCNPISGHATLYWYQQILGQGPKLLIQFQNNGVVDDSQLPKDRFSAERLKGVDSTLKIQPAKLEDSAVYLCASSLGTEGAFTQYFGPGTRLLVL.

This rearrangement joins TRBV3-1 (or the pseudogene TRBV3-2) to TRBJ2-3; D is ambiguous. The V and J ends lost 6 bases and 0 bases respectively, with 10 bases between them. This CDR3 has 14 amino acids. Germline V CDR1 and CDR2: LGHDT, YNNKEL (reference sequence). CDR3 nucleotide sequence: TGTGCCAGCAGTCTTTCCCTTAGCACAGATACGCAGTATTTT. Translated, it gives CASSLSLSTDTQYF.

This clone was seen a handful of times. This chain connects TRBV11-2 to TRBJ1-6; 8 bases align to TRBD1. Per germline, CDR1 SGHAT and CDR2 FQNNGV. With 0 bases clipped from V and 5 bases from J, the junction kept 6 bases outside the gene matches. This CDR3 spans 17 amino acids. The CDR3 region is CASSLEPGTGNNSPLHF. CDR3 in DNA: TGTGCCAGCAGCTTAGAGCCCGGGACAGGAAATAATTCACCCCTCCACTTT.

The V gene is TRBV5-1, the J gene TRBJ1-4; no definite D call. V dropped 0 bases and J dropped 3 bases, with 12 bases sitting between them. The germline CDR1 and CDR2 sequences are SGHRS and YFSETQ. The CDR3 sequence is 16 residues long. CDR3 in amino acids: CASSLVPNSPNEKLFF. Here the CDR3 DNA reads TGCGCCAGCAGCTTGGTTCCTAATTCCCCTAATGAAAAACTGTTTTTT.

The chain joins TRBV7-9 to TRBJ2-3, with TRBD2 as a possible D gene (5 bases). V was trimmed by 1 base and J by 4 bases, leaving 12 bases between them. This CDR3 has 15 residues. CDR1 and CDR2 (germline): SEHNR, FQNEAQ (reference sequence). The CDR3 nucleotides read TGTGCCAGCAGCTTAGGCGGGCAGAGGGCAGATACGCAGTATTTT. This encodes CASSLGGQRADTQYF.

The chain has TRBV9 and TRBJ1-3; no definite D call. Germline CDR1 reads SGDLS; CDR2 reads YYNGEE. V dropped 0 bases and J dropped 1 base, with 8 bases sitting between them. The CDR3 has 15 residues. The CDR3 here is CASSVGRESGNTIYF. The DNA of the CDR3 is TGTGCCAGCAGCGTAGGGAGGGAATCTGGAAACACCATATATTTT.

The chain joins TRBV5-6 to TRBJ2-1, with D perhaps TRBD1 (6 bases). Germline CDR1 and CDR2: SGHDT and YYEEEE. V lost 4 bases, J lost 3 bases, and 8 bases lay in between. The CDR3 spans 13 residues. The CDR3 sequence is CASSTGIYNEQFF. DNA for the CDR3: TGTGCCAGCAGCACAGGGATCTACAATGAGCAGTTCTTC.